Below, 14 T cell receptor beta chains from the same sample are listed, as sequenced in a study of blood T cell repertoires in COVID-19 (dated by TCRdb to the early 2020s). Receptors were amplified or captured by the immunoSEQ multiplex PCR assay. TCRdb re-hosts the immuneACCESS table, in-frame sequences only. Its copies lack some clones; in the studies checked, an unresolved V gene accounts for under half of them, and the cause for the rest is not known. The sample data list fewer than 500,000 clones, and 87% of these were observed just once. The ten biggest clones cover over 1.5% of the sample. What was sequenced was PBMCs or T cells enriched from blood (not recorded which). Receptors were obtained from a woman aged 18-35 years with acute COVID-19.

The CDR3 nucleotides read TGTGCCAGCTACGCCAGGGGGATCCTTTACAATGAGCAGTTCTTC. As protein: CASYARGILYNEQFF. The chain has TRBV21-1 and TRBJ2-1; the table's D call TRBD1 went unverified against the DNA. TRBV21-1 is annotated as a pseudogene. The CDR3 has 15 amino acids.

The chain carries TRBV2 and TRBJ2-7; 8 bases fit TRBD1. CDR3 length equals 14 residues. Trimming cost V 6 bases and J 1 base; bases outside gene matches: 5. Germline CDR1 reads SNHLY; CDR2 reads FYNNEI. This chain's CDR3 is CASRTGQASYEQYF. The DNA for the CDR3 is TGTGCCAGCAGAACGGGACAGGCTTCCTACGAGCAGTACTTC.

This chain uses TRBV4-1 with TRBJ1-3; 7 bases are shared with TRBD1. Germline loops: CDR1 MGHRA, CDR2 YSYEKL. V lost 1 base, J lost 4 bases, and 7 bases stayed unmatched. The CDR3 extends over 16 amino acids. CDR3 residues: CASSQGQGGDGNTIYF. Here the CDR3 DNA reads TGCGCCAGCAGCCAAGGTCAGGGGGGTGACGGAAACACCATATATTTT.

This chain uses TRBV7-3 with TRBJ2-2, with 8 bases fitting TRBD2. Germline V CDR1 and CDR2: SGHTA, FQGTGA. V shed 5 bases, J shed 4 bases, and the junction held 6 bases outside the gene matches. This CDR3 spans 15 amino acids. CDR3 in amino acids: CASSISGTRTGELFF. CDR3 DNA sequence: TGTGCCAGCAGCATTAGCGGGACCCGCACCGGGGAGCTGTTTTTT.

This sequence joins TRBV16 and TRBJ1-1, with D possibly matching TRBD1 (6 bases). Germline V gives CDR1 KGHSY, CDR2 FQNENV. V lost 4 bases to trimming and J lost 4 bases, with 16 bases between them. There are 15 residues in the CDR3. CDR3 residues: CASSLLDGQTTEAFF. Here the CDR3 DNA reads TGTGCCAGCAGCCTGCTCGATGGACAGACCACTGAAGCTTTCTTT.

The chain combines TRBV11-2 with TRBJ1-1; the match to TRBD1 covers 8 bases. Germline lookup yields CDR1 SGHAT and CDR2 FQNNGV. V lost 4 bases to trimming and J lost 4 bases; unmatched junction nucleotides: 5. There are 14 residues in the CDR3. This CDR3 reads CASSSQGAATEAFF. CDR3 in DNA: TGTGCCAGCAGCTCTCAGGGGGCGGCCACTGAAGCTTTCTTT.

J is TRBJ1-2 and V is TRBV6-5, with a possible D match to TRBD1 (5 bases). CDR1 is MNHEY and CDR2 is SVGAGI in the germline V gene. V was shortened by 6 bases and J by 8 bases, with 10 bases between the two germline ends. This CDR3 is built from 11 residues. The CDR3 sequence is CASSQGSGYTF. The CDR3 DNA sequence: TGTGCCAGCAGCCAGGGCTCCGGCTACACCTTC.

This sequence joins TRBV6-5 and TRBJ1-5; perhaps TRBD1 as D (5 bases). V was clipped by 4 bases and J by 6 bases, with 10 bases between them. CDR1 is MNHEY and CDR2 is SVGAGI in the germline V gene. The CDR3 has 13 amino acids. In nucleotides, the CDR3 is TGTGCCAGCAGTTTCAGGAGGGGTCAGCCCCAGCATTTT. The encoded protein is CASSFRRGQPQHF.

The rearrangement joins TRBV12-5 to TRBJ2-1, with 8 bases matching TRBD2. J was trimmed by 6 bases and V by 3 bases; bases with no gene match: 13. There are 17 residues in the CDR3. Germline V gives CDR1 LGHNT, CDR2 FRNRAP. The CDR3 spells CASGFLHSGKIVNEQFF. The CDR3 DNA sequence: TGTGCTAGTGGTTTCCTCCATAGCGGGAAAATCGTCAATGAGCAGTTCTTC.

The chain employs TRBV2 and TRBJ2-2; D is undetermined. CDR3 length equals 15 residues. Germline CDR1 is SNHLY and CDR2 is FYNNEI. Trimming cost V 0 bases and J 1 base, with 6 bases left between them. The CDR3 DNA reads TGTGCCAGCAGTGAAGCGACTCAGAACACCGGGGAGCTGTTTTTT. Its protein is CASSEATQNTGELFF.

The chain employs TRBV14 and TRBJ2-7; 9 positions match TRBD1. The J segment lost 4 bases and the V segment lost 8 bases, leaving 3 bases of the junction unmatched. Per germline, CDR1 SGHDN and CDR2 FVKESK. This CDR3 contains 12 residues. CDR3 protein: CASRGQGYEQYF. CDR3 DNA sequence: TGTGCCAGCCGCGGACAGGGGTACGAGCAGTACTTC.

The sample holds a few counts of this clone. This sequence joins TRBV6-1 and TRBJ2-5; D is ambiguous. V lost 3 bases and J lost 7, with 6 bases in between. CDR3 size: 11 residues. From germline, CDR1 is MNHNS and CDR2 SASEGT. The CDR3 protein is CASSDKWTQYF. The CDR3 DNA is TGTGCCAGCAGTGATAAATGGACCCAGTACTTC.

The J gene is TRBJ2-7, the V gene TRBV11-1; 10 nucleotides line up with TRBD1. V trimming: 5 bases; J trimming: 0 bases; junction bases outside the gene matches: 4. There are 15 residues in the CDR3. Per germline, CDR1 SGHAT and CDR2 FQDESV (reference sequence). CDR3 region: CASSARQGASYEQYF. The CDR3 DNA sequence: TGTGCCAGCAGCGCCAGACAGGGGGCCTCCTACGAGCAGTACTTC. The full variable domain, its missing parts supplied by reference TRBV11-1 and TRBJ2-7, is EAEVAQSPRYKITEKSQAVAFWCDPISGHATLYWYRQILGQGPELLVQFQDESVVDDSQLPKDRFSAERLKGVDSTLKIQPAELGDSAMYLCASSARQGASYEQYFGPGTRLTVT.

The chain recombines TRBV6-5 with TRBJ1-1; 8 nucleotides match TRBD1. After removal of 10 bases from V and 4 bases from J, the junction contained 5 bases not matched to a gene. Germline loops: CDR1 MNHEY, CDR2 SVGAGI. This CDR3 contains 12 residues. CDR3 nucleotide sequence: TGTGCCATTACCCAGGGGGCCACTGAAGCTTTCTTT. Translating it yields CAITQGATEAFF.